This T cell receptor beta chain stems from a study of T cell responses to AZD1222 COVID-19 vaccine. A remark on this clone: Its specificity is unknown.

CDR1 and CDR2 (germline): LNHDA, SQIVND (reference sequence). CDR3 size: 15 residues. V shed 3 bases and J shed 7 bases, with 18 bases lying between them. General study results and limits: The study identified only six AZD1222 recipients as seropositive at baseline. Following two doses of AZD1222, Spike-specific TCR breadth and depth rose. Per reports, nearly half of all spike-specific TCRs target regions that are unmutated in variants.

Data came from immunoSEQ multiplex PCR; TCRdb stores just in-frame clones and leaves some out. The sample holds about 92,000 clones, approximately 90% seen once. The sequence came from an adult in good health. The chain uses TRBV19 and TRBJ1-2, with D perhaps matching TRBD1 (5 bases). The sequenced sample was peripheral blood, obtained on day 0 of AZD1222 vaccination. DNA for the CDR3: TGTGCCAGTAGTATTGGGGCCGGACGGCTCGCTGGCTACACCTTC. Its protein is CASSIGAGRLAGYTF.